The entry below gives a single T cell receptor (beta chain) sequence along with its context. Its antigen is not identified. This CDR3 is built from 14 residues. Germline CDR1 is MNHEY and CDR2 is SVGAGI. V was trimmed by 0 bases and J by 3 bases, leaving 7 bases between them. The data were taken from a study of T cell responses to AZD1222 COVID-19 vaccine. Overall study results and limits: Repertoire collection took place solely once the T cell response had peaked. Among the donors, most were white British and more were female, and clonal diversity was possibly underestimated.

Data came from immunoSEQ multiplex PCR; TCRdb stores just in-frame clones and leaves some out. This repertoire shows around 120,000 clones, about 90% found once; its top ten account for over 7.5%. Sequencing used peripheral blood, obtained 28 days after the second AZD1222 dose. The chain recombines TRBV6-5 with TRBJ2-3; D is unresolved. This TCR derives from an adult who received the AZD1222 COVID-19 vaccine. CDR3 DNA sequence: TGTGCCAGCAGTTACTCGATCGGAACAGATACGCAGTATTTT. Translation: CASSYSIGTDTQYF.